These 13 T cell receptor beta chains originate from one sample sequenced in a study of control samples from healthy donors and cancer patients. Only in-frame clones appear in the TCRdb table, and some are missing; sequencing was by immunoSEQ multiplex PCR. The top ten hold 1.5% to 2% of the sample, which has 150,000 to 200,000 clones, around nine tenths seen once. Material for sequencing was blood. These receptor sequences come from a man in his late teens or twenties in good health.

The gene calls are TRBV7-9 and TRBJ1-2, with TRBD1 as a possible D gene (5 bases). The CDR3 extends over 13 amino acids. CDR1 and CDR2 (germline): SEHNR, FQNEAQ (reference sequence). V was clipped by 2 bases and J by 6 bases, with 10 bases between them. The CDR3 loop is CASSLPDTNGYTF. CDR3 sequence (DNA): TGTGCCAGCAGCTTACCGGACACTAATGGCTACACCTTC.

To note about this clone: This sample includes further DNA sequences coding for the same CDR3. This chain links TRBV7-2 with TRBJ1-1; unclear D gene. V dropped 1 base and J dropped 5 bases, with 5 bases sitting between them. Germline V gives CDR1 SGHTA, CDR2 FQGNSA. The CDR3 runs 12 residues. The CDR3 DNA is TGTGCCAGCAGCTTAGGGTTTACTGAAGCTTTCTTT. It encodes CASSLGFTEAFF.

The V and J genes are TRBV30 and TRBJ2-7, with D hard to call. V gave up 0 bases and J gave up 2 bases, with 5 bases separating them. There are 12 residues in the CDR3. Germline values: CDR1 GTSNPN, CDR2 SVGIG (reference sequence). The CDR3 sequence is CAWSVRTYEQYF. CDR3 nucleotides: TGTGCCTGGAGTGTTCGGACCTACGAGCAGTACTTC.

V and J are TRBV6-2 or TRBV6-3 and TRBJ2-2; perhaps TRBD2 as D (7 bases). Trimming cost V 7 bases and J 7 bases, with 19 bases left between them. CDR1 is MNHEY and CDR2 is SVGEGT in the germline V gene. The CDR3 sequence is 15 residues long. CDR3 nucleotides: TGTGCCAGCACCCCCGGGGGGCGCCTGGGCGGGGAGCTGTTTTTT. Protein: CASTPGGRLGGELFF.

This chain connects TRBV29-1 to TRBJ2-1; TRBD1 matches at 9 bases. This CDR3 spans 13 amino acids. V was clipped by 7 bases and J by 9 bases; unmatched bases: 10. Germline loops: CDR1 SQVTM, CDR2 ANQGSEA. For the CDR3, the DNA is TGCAGCGCTTCGACAGGGGGACGGGCTGAGCAGTTCTTC. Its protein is CSASTGGRAEQFF.

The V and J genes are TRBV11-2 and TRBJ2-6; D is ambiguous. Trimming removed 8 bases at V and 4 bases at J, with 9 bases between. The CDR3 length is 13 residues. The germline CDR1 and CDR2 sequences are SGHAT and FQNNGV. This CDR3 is CASRATGANVLTF. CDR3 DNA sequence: TGTGCCAGCCGGGCTACGGGGGCCAACGTCCTGACTTTC.

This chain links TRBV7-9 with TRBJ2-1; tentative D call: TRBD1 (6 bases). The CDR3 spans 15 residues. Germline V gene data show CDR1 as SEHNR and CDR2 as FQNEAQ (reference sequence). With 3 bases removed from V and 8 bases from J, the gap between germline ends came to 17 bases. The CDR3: CASSFPLRGLDEQFF. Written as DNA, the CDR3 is TGTGCCAGCAGCTTTCCCCTTAGGGGGTTAGATGAGCAGTTCTTC.

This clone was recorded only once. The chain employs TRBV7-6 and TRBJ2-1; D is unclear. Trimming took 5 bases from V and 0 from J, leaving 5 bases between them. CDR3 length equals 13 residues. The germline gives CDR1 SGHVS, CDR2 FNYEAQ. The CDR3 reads CASSALSYNEQFF. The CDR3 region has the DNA TGTGCCAGCAGCGCCCTCTCCTACAATGAGCAGTTCTTC.

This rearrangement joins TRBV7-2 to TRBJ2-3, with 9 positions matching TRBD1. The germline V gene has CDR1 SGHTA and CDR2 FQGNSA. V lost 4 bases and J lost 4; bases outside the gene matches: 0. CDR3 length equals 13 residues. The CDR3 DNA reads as TGTGCCAGCAGCTGGACAGGGGCAGATACGCAGTATTTT. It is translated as CASSWTGADTQYF.

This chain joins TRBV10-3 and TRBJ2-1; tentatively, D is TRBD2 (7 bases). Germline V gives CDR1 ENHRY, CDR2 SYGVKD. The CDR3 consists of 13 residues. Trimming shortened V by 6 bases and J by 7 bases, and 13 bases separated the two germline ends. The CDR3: CAIRQGGANEQFF. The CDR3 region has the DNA TGTGCCATCAGACAGGGAGGGGCAAATGAGCAGTTCTTC.

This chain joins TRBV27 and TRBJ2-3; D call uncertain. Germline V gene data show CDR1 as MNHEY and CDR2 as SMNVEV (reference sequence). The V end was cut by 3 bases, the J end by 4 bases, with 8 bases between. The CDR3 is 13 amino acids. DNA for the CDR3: TGTGCCAGCAGTTTCTCGGGTCCAGATACGCAGTATTTT. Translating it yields CASSFSGPDTQYF.

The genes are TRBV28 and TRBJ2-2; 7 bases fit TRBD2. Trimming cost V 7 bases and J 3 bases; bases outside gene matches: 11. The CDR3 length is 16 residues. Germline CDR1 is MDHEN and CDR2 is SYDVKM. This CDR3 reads CASTSQWAGDTGELFF. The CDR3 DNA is TGTGCCAGCACTTCCCAGTGGGCGGGGGACACCGGGGAGCTGTTTTTT.

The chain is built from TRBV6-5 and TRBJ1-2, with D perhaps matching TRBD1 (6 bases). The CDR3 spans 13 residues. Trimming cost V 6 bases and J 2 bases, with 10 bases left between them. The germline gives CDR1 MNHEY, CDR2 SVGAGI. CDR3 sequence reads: CASRSTGNYGYTF. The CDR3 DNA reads TGTGCCAGCAGGTCGACAGGAAACTATGGCTACACCTTC.